This T cell receptor beta chain stems from a study of tumor T cells in aggressive B-cell lymphoma. Profiling relied on immunoSEQ multiplex PCR, and the TCRdb table lists in-frame clones only, not all of them. Of some 4,000 clones listed, 91% are singletons. This clone was detected once. The material sequenced was tumor tissue. The TCR comes from an adult with diffuse large B cell lymphoma.

The CDR3 nucleotides are TGCAGCGCACAGATACTAGCGTCGAGCTCCTACAATGAGCAGTTCTTC. Its translation is CSAQILASSSYNEQFF. The V gene is TRBV29-1, the J gene TRBJ2-1; 7 nucleotides match TRBD2. Germline V gene data show CDR1 as SQVTM and CDR2 as ANQGSEA. The CDR3 length is 16 residues. The V gene end was trimmed by 7 bases and the J gene end by 0 bases; junction bases not matched to a gene: 12.